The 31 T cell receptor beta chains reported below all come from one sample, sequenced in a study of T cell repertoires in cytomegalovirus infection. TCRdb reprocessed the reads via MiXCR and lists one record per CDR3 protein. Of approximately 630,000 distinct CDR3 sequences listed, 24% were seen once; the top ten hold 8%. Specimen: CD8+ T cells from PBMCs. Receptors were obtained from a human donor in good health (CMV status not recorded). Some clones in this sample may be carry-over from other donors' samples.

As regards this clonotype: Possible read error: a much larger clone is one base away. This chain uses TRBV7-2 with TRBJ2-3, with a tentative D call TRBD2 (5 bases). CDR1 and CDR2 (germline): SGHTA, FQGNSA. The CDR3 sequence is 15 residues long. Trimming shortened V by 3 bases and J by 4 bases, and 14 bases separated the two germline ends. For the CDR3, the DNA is TGTGCCAGCAGCTTTGGGGAGTCACGCTCAGATACGCAGTATTTT. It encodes CASSFGESRSDTQYF.

The CDR3 sequence is CASSQEPARTVSDYGYTF. CDR3 bases: TGTGCCAGCAGCCAAGAACCAGCGCGGACAGTCTCCGACTATGGCTACACCTTC. The V and J genes are TRBV14 and TRBJ1-2; D perhaps matches TRBD1 (6 bases). The CDR3 has 18 amino acids. V shed 0 bases and J shed 3 bases, with 20 bases lying between them. The germline V gene encodes CDR1 SGHDN and CDR2 FVKESK.

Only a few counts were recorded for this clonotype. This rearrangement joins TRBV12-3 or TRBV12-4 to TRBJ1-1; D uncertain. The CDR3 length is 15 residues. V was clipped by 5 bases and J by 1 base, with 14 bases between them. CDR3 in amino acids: CASSPSRSPNTEAFF. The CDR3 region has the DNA TGTGCCAGCAGTCCCAGCAGGAGTCCGAACACTGAAGCTTTCTTT.

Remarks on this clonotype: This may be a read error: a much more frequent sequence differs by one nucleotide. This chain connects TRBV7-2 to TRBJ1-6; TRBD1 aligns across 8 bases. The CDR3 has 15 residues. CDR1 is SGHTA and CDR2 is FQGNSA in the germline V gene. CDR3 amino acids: CATSTTGVYNSPLHF. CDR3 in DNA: TGTGCCACCAGCACGACAGGGGTGTATAATTCACCCCTCCACTTT. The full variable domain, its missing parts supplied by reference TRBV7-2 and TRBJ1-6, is GAGVSQSPSNKVTEKGKDVELRCDPISGHTALYWYRQSLGQGLEFLIYFQGNSAPDKSGLPSDRFSAERTGGSVSTLTIQRTQQEDSAVYLCATSTTGVYNSPLHFGNGTRLTVT.

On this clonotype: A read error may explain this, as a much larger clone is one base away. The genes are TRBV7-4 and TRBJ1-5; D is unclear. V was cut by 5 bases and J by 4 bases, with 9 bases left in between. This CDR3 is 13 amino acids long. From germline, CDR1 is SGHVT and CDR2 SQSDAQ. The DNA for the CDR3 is TGTGCCAGCAGCCCGAGACCAAATCAGCCCCAGCATTTT. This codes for CASSPRPNQPQHF.

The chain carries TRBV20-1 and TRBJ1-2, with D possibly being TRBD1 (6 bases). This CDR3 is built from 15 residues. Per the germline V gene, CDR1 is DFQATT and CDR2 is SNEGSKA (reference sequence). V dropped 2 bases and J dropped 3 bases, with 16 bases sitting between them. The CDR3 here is CSARLDRSWDYGYTF. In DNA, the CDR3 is TGCAGTGCTAGACTTGACAGGAGCTGGGACTATGGCTACACCTTC.

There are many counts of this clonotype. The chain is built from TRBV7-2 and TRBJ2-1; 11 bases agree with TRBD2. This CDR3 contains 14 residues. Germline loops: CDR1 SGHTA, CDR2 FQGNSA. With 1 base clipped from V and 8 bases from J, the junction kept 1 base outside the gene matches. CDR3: CASSLELAGDEQFF. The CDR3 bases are TGTGCCAGCAGCTTAGAACTAGCGGGGGATGAGCAGTTCTTC.

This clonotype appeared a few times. The CDR3 sequence: CASSPDTGSEQFF. The CDR3 coding sequence is TGCGCCAGCAGCCCTGACACAGGGTCTGAGCAGTTCTTC. The chain carries TRBV23-1 and TRBJ2-1; tentatively, D is TRBD1 (6 bases). TRBV23-1 is an ORF; its function is uncertain. Trimming stripped 6 bases from V and 9 bases from J, with 15 bases between. The CDR3 is made up of 13 amino acids.

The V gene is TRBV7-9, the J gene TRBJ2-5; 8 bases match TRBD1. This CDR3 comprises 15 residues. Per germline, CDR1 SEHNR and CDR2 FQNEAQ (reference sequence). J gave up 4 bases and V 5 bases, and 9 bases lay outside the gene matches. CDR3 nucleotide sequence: TGTGCCAGCAGCCCCCGGACAGGGAAATCAGAGACCCAGTACTTC. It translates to CASSPRTGKSETQYF.

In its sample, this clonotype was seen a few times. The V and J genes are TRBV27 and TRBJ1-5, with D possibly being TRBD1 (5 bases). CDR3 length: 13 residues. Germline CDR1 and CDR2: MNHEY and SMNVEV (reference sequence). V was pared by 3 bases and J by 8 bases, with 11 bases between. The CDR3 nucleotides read TGTGCCAGCAGTTTGGGGCCTTGGGAGCCCCAGCATTTT. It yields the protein CASSLGPWEPQHF.

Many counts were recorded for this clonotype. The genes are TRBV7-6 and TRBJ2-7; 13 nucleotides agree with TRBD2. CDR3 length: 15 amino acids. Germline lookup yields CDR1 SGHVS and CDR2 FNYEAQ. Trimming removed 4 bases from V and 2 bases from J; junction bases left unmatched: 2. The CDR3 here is CASSSGLAGTYEQYF. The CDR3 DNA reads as TGTGCCAGCAGCTCGGGACTAGCGGGGACCTACGAGCAGTACTTC.

In nucleotides, the CDR3 is TGCAGCGTTGATTTTGGGGACAGCTCTCTAGGTGAGCAGTTCTTC. Translated, it gives CSVDFGDSSLGEQFF. The chain links TRBV29-1 to TRBJ2-1; TRBD1 agrees at 7 bases. The junction had 14 bases not matched to a gene; V was cut back by 3 bases and J by 9 bases. Germline loops: CDR1 SQVTM, CDR2 ANQGSEA. This CDR3 region has 15 residues.

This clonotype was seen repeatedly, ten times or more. The DNA for the CDR3 is TGTGCCAGCTTTGGTGGGGAGCTGTTTTTT. Its translation is CASFGGELFF. The genes are TRBV2 and TRBJ2-2; no clear D. Germline CDR1 SNHLY, CDR2 FYNNEI. This CDR3 contains 10 residues. Between the trimmed V and J ends, which lost 8 bases and 8 bases, there was a span of 6 bases.

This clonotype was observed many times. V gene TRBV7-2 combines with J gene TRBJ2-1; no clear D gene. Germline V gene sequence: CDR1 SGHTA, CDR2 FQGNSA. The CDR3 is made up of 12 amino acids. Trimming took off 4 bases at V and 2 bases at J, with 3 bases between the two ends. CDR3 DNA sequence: TGTGCCAGCAGCTCCGCCTACAATGAGCAGTTCTTC. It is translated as CASSSAYNEQFF.

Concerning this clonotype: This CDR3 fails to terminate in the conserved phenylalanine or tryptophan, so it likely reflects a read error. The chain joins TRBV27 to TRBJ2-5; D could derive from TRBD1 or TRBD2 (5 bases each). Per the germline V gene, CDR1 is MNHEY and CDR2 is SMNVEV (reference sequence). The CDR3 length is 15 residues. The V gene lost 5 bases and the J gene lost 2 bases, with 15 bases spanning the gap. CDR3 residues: CASSNSVGVQETQYS. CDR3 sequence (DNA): TGTGCCAGCAGTAACTCCGTGGGGGTACAAGAGACCCAGTACTCC.

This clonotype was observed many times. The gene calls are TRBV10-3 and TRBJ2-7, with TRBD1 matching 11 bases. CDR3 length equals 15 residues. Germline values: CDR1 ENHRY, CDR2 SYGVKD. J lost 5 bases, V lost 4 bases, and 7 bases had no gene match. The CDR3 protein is CAISVHRDRGDEQYF. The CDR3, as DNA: TGTGCCATCAGTGTTCACCGGGACAGGGGGGACGAGCAGTACTTC.

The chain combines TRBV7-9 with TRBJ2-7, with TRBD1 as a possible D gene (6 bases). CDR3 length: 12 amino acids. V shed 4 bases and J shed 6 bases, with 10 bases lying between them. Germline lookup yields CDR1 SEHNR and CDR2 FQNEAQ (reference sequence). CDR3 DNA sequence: TGTGCCAGCAGCTGGGGGCTGGGCGAGCAGTACGTC. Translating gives CASSWGLGEQYV.

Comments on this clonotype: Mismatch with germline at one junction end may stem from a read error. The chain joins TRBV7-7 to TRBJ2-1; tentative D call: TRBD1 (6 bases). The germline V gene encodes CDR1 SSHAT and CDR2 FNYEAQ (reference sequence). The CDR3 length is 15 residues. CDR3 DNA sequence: TGTGCTAGCAGCTTAGGATCAGGGGCCGTGAATGAGCAGTTCTTC. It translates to CASSLGSGAVNEQFF.

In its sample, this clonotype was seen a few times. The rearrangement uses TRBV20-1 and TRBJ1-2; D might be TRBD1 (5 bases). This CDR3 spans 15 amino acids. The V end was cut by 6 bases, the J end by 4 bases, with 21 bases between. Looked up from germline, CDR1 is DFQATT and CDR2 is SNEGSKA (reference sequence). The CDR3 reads CSAKGRAVSPYGYTF. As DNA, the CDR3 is TGCAGTGCCAAGGGCAGGGCCGTCTCGCCCTATGGCTACACCTTC.

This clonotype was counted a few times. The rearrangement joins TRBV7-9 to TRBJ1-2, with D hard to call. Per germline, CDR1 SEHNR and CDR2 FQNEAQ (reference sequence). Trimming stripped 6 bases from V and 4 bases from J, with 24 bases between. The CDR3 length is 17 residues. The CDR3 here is CASRSHRDPDTFYGYTF. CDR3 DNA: TGTGCCAGCAGATCACACCGGGATCCAGACACTTTCTATGGCTACACCTTC.

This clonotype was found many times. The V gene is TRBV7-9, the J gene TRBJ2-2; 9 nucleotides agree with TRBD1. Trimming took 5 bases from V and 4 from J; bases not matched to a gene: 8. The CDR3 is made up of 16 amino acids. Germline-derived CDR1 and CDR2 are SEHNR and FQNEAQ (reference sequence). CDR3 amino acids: CASSPGTGSGTGELFF. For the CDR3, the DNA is TGTGCCAGCAGCCCCGGGACAGGGTCGGGCACCGGGGAGCTGTTTTTT.

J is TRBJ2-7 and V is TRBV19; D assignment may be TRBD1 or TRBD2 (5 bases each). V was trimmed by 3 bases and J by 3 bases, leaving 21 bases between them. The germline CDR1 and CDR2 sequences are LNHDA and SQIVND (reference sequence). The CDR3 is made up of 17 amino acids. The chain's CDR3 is CASSITSFRDRDYEQYF. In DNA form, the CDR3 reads TGTGCCAGTAGTATTACCAGCTTCCGGGACCGAGACTACGAGCAGTACTTC.

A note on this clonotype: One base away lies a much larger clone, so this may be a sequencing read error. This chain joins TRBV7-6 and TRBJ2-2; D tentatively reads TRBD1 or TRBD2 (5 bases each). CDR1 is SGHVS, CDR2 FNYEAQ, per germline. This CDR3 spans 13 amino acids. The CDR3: CANSRLGPGELFF. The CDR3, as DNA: TGTGCCAACAGCCGCTTGGGACCCGGGGAGCTGTTTTTT.

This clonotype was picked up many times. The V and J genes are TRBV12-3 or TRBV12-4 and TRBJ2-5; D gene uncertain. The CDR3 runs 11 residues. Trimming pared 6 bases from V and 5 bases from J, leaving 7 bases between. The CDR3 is CASSNLETQYF. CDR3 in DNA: TGTGCCAGCAGCAACCTGGAGACCCAGTACTTC.

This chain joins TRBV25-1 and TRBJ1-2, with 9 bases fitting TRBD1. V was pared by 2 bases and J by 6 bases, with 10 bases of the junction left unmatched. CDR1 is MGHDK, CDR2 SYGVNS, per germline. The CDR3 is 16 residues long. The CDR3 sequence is CASSEASGTGYDGYTF. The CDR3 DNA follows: TGTGCCAGCAGTGAAGCCTCCGGGACAGGGTATGATGGCTACACCTTC.

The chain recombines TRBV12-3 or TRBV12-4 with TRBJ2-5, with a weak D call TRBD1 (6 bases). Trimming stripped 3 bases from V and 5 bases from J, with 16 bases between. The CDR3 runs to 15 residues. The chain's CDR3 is CASSLGNRAMETQYF. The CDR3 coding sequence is TGTGCCAGCAGTTTGGGTAACAGGGCCATGGAGACCCAGTACTTC.

Here the CDR3 DNA reads TGTGCCAGCAGCCGGGGACTAGCGGGCGGGGAGCTGTTTTTT. Its translation: CASSRGLAGGELFF. This rearrangement joins TRBV14 to TRBJ2-2; 12 bases line up with TRBD2. Germline-derived CDR1 and CDR2 are SGHDN and FVKESK. V dropped 4 bases and J dropped 7; count of bases not matched to a gene: 1. This CDR3 has 14 amino acids.

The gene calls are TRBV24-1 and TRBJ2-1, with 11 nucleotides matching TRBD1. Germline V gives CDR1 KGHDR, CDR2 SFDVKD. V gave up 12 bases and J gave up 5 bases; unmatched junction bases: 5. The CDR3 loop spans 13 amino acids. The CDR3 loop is CASGTGGNNEQFF. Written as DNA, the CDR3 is TGTGCCTCAGGGACAGGGGGAAACAATGAGCAGTTCTTC.

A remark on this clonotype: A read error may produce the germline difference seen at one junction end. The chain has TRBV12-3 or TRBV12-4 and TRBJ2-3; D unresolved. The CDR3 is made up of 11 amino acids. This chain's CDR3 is CANSQTDTQYF. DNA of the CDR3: TGTGCCAACAGTCAGACAGATACGCAGTATTTT.

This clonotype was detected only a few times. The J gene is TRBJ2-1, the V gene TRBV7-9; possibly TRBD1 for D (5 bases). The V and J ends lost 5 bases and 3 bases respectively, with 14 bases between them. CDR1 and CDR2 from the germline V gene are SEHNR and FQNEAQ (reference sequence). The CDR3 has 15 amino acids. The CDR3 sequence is CASSLTDQNYNEQFF. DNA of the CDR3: TGTGCCAGCAGCCTGACAGACCAGAACTACAATGAGCAGTTCTTC.

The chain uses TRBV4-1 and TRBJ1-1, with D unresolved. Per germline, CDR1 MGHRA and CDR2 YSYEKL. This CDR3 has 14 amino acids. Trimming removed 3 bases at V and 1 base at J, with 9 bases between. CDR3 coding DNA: TGCGCCAGCAGCCAGGAAACAAGGAACACTGAAGCTTTCTTT. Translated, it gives CASSQETRNTEAFF.